Shown below are 9 T cell receptor beta chains from a single sample sequenced in a study of CD8 T cells in Susac syndrome. RNA, at roughly 0.45 to 1 ug, was reverse transcribed with random hexamers. Via MiXCR, TCRdb re-called the immunoSEQ multiplex PCR reads, giving one row per CDR3 protein. The data show some 110,000 distinct CDR3 sequences, about 93% seen once. Sequencing input: CD8+ T cells from PBMCs. These receptors were obtained from a human donor with Susac syndrome.

This sequence joins TRBV3-1 and TRBJ2-7, with unresolved D. V lost 8 bases to trimming and J lost 4 bases, with 15 bases between them. The CDR3 contains 13 residues. CDR1 LGHDT and CDR2 YNNKEL come from the germline V gene (reference sequence). In nucleotides, the CDR3 is TGTGCCAGCCGGGCCTCCCACTCGTACGAGCAGTACTTC. Amino acid sequence: CASRASHSYEQYF.

The rearrangement links TRBV24-1 to TRBJ2-7; the D gene is possibly TRBD1 (6 bases). CDR1 KGHDR and CDR2 SFDVKD come from the germline V gene. V was pared by 3 bases and J by 2 bases, with 7 bases between. The CDR3 loop spans 13 amino acids. The CDR3 spells CATSDGQTYEQYF. The CDR3 DNA sequence: TGTGCCACCAGTGATGGACAGACCTACGAGCAGTACTTC.

V gene TRBV12-3 or TRBV12-4 combines with J gene TRBJ2-1; TRBD1 is a possible D gene (6 bases). V lost 1 base to trimming and J lost 3 bases, with 13 bases between them. The CDR3 length is 16 residues. The chain's CDR3 is CASSLGGRKVYNEQFF. CDR3 nucleotides: TGTGCCAGCAGTTTAGGGGGGCGAAAGGTCTACAATGAGCAGTTCTTC.

The chain couples TRBV7-9 to TRBJ2-2, with D possibly TRBD1 on 5 matching bases. Germline V CDR1 and CDR2: SEHNR, FQNEAQ (reference sequence). CDR3 size: 12 residues. Trimming left V 8 bases short and J 5 bases short, with 9 bases between. CDR3 bases: TGTGCCAGCTTTCCAGGGACCGGGGAGCTGTTTTTT. This sequence encodes CASFPGTGELFF.

CDR3 protein: CASSLEGSQSAYEQYF. CDR3 coding DNA: TGTGCCAGCAGCTTAGAGGGCAGCCAGTCGGCCTACGAGCAGTACTTC. The V gene is TRBV7-6, the J gene TRBJ2-7; D unresolved. The germline CDR1 and CDR2 sequences are SGHVS and FNYEAQ. V was cut by 1 base and J by 2 bases, with 15 bases left in between. This CDR3 has 16 residues.

This chain connects TRBV4-1 to TRBJ1-1; D not resolved. Trimming pared 1 base from V and 8 bases from J, leaving 14 bases between. The CDR3 is made up of 14 amino acids. CDR1 and CDR2 (germline): MGHRA, YSYEKL. The CDR3 DNA reads as TGCGCCAGCAGCCAAGCCAGCGTCTACGTCGAAGCTTTCTTT. This translates into CASSQASVYVEAFF.

This chain joins TRBV20-1 and TRBJ2-3; 9 nucleotides agree with TRBD2. Germline V CDR1 and CDR2: DFQATT, SNEGSKA (reference sequence). The CDR3 loop spans 14 amino acids. The V segment lost 7 bases and the J segment 2 bases; nucleotides outside the gene matches: 7. The CDR3 loop is CSGGGAKYTDTQYF. In nucleotides, the CDR3 is TGCAGTGGCGGGGGGGCCAAATACACAGATACGCAGTATTTT.

This clonotype was seen only a few times. The gene calls are TRBV7-8 and TRBJ2-7; 7 bases are shared with TRBD1. The trim removed 5 bases at V and 2 bases at J, leaving 3 bases unmatched. Germline CDR1 is SGHVS and CDR2 is FQNEAQ. The CDR3 spans 13 residues. The CDR3 loop is CASSQGQTYEQYF. DNA for the CDR3: TGTGCCAGCAGCCAGGGACAGACCTACGAGCAGTACTTC. The full variable domain, rest sourced from reference TRBV7-8 and TRBJ2-7, is GAGVSQSPRYKVAKRGQDVALRCDPISGHVSLFWYQQALGQGPEFLTYFQNEAQLDKSGLPSDRFFAERPEGSVSTLKIQRTQQEDSAVYLCASSQGQTYEQYFGPGTRLTVT.

This sequence joins TRBV20-1 and TRBJ1-2; TRBD1 aligns across 7 bases. The CDR3 runs 12 residues. With 6 bases clipped from V and 3 bases from J, the junction kept 4 bases outside the gene matches. The V gene's germline CDR1 is DFQATT and CDR2 SNEGSKA (reference sequence). The CDR3 spells CSAVGTDYGYTF. The CDR3 nucleotides read TGCAGTGCCGTAGGGACAGACTATGGCTACACCTTC.